This T cell receptor beta chain was captured in a study of T cells in Graves' hyperthyroidism and ophthalmopathy (dated by TCRdb to between 2018 and 2020). Turning to the overall study: Peripheral blood was sampled at the time of initial diagnosis, prior to any treatment. To identify distinguishing TCR V-J signatures, a discovery cohort of around 100 patients was used, comprising 40 to 45 with Graves' ophthalmopathy and some 60 with stable Graves' hyperthyroidism. Prospective prediction of ophthalmopathy was tested in an independent validation cohort of fewer than 20 hyperthyroidism patients and around 16 patients who later progressed to ophthalmopathy. For training and testing, the roughly 93 patients in the discovery cohort were randomly divided in a 7:3 ratio. Thyroid tissue and blood T-cell repertoires from about 6 Graves' hyperthyroidism patients were also compared in the study. Once sampling was done, hyperthyroidism patients were given methimazole at a starting dose of 30 mg daily, whereas ophthalmopathy patients were given high-dose intravenous methylprednisolone. The paper describes TCR Vbeta CDR3 sequencing of around 130 peripheral blood samples, made up of around 41 ophthalmopathy patients, roughly 80 hyperthyroidism patients and some 17 progressor patients.

Its CDR3 holds 15 amino acids, cysteine through phenylalanine. Here the CDR3 DNA is all that survives: 45 bases in frame from base 1. The junction shows trimming of 8 bases on V and 3 bases on J, and the gene matches do not reach 8 bases of it. Summary of the overall study and its limitations: Most expanded thyroid clonotypes (frequency above 0.001) were also found in blood, which suggests that blood repertoires may mirror thyroid immune responses. A 13 V-J signature model separated ophthalmopathy from stable hyperthyroidism, with roughly 88% sensitivity and 81% to 83% specificity in cross-validation and 80%/75% in testing. No statistical method was used to set the sample size in advance, and investigators knew the group allocation. In validation, the model predicted progression to ophthalmopathy a median of about 6.8 months before onset, with roughly 70% sensitivity and roughly 73% specificity.

The TCR beta CDR3 regions were amplified from RNA transcripts. For the first round of RT-PCR on the TCR CDR3, the HTBI primer set was used together with the Qiagen OneStep RT-PCR kit. A second multiplex PCR round built the libraries, followed by size selection and purification. Paired-end sequencing of the libraries was performed with 100 bp reads on an Illumina HiSeq2000. Turning to the authors' computational methods: SOAPnuke was used to process the raw data, with reads discarded if the reads contained adapters or uncalled bases, had a mean Phred below 15, or lacked an exact constant-primer or identifier match. COPE v1.2.5 was used to merge the high-quality paired reads, and each unique nucleotide sequence was defined as a clonotype. MiTCR v1.1 was used to align clonotypes to the IMGT TRBV, TRBD and TRBJ reference segments. Only V-J combinations with frequency above 0.0001, covering roughly 99% of repertoires, were analysed. The TCS score was defined as the ratio of F50 (clonal expansion) to E x V (chaos), calculated using BLOSUM62-based TCRdist between CDR3 peptides within each V-J. Welch's t-statistics and random forest reduced roughly 500 V-J features to around 14, which were used in a naive Bayes classifier (R e1071). The public sequencing data were trimmed at Q25 with fastp and processed into clonotypes with MiXCR by TCRdb, which kept only in-frame beta chains. Merged by CDR3 protein, the rows form single entries marked with the most common genes and DNA. TCRdb, not the original authors, processed these V and J calls. The sample table holds approximately 640,000 distinct CDR3 sequences, of which roughly 15% were seen once. The ten largest clones capture 3.8% of the sample.

This clonotype was counted ten times or more. Its target antigen remains unknown. No base quality values were provided; no much bigger clone lies one nucleotide off. A patient counted as having stable Graves' hyperthyroidism if no progression to ophthalmopathy occurred over 18 months of follow-up. Hyperthyroidism patients were aged 18 to 65 years and newly diagnosed, with disease duration of less than 2 months. Patients with uncontrolled infections, other autoimmune diseases, pregnancy or lactation were excluded. Diagnoses were based on clinical symptoms, serum thyroxine and TRAb, thyroid ultrasound and orbital computed tomography. PBMCs were isolated from approximately 10 ml of fresh peripheral blood by Ficoll-Paque density gradient centrifugation. Trizol reagent was used to extract total RNA, and RNA quality was then checked on an Agilent 2100 Bioanalyzer.

This TCR derives from a woman aged 30 to 39 with Graves' hyperthyroidism. The chain uses TRBV12-3 or TRBV12-4 and TRBJ2-7; 12 of the junction bases match TRBD2. The sample consisted of blood. CDR3 reads: CASREGLAGYYEQYF. The DNA sequence is as follows: TGTGCCAGCCGAGAAGGACTAGCGGGATACTACGAGCAGTACTTC.